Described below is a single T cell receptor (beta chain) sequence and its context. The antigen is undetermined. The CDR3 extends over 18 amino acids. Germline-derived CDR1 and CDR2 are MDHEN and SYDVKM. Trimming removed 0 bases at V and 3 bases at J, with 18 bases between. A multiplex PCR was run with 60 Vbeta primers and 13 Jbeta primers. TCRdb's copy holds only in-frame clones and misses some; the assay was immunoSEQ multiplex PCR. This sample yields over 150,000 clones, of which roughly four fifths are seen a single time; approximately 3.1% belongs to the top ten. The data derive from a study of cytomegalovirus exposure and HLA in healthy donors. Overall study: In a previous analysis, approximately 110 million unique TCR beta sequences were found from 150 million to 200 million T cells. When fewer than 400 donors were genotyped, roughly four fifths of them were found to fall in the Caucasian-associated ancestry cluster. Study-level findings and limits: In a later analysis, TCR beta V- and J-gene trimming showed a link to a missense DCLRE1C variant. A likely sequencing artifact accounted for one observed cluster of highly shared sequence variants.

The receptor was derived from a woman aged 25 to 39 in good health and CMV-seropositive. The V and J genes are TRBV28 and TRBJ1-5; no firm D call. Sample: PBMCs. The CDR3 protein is CASSLWALGPGNNQPQHF. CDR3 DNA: TGTGCCAGCAGTTTATGGGCACTCGGCCCGGGGAACAATCAGCCCCAGCATTTT.